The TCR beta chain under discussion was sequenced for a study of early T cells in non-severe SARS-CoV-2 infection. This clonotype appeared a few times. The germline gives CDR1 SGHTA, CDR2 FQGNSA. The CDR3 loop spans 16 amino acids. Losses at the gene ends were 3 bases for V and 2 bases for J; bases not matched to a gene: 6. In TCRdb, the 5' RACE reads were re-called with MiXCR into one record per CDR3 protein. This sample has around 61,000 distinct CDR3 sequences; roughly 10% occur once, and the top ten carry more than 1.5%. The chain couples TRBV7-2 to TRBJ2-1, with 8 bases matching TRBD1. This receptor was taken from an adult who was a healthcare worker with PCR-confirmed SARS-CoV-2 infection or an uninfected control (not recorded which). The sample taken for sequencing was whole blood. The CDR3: CASSLGQVVPYNEQFF. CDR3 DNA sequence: TGTGCCAGCAGCTTGGGACAGGTGGTCCCCTACAATGAGCAGTTCTTC.